This T cell receptor beta chain was identified during a study of shared clonotypes between healthy human individuals (dated by TCRdb to 2020 to 2021). At the level of the whole study: A few men and two women, aged 18 to 49 years, made up the cohort. To increase sequencing depth and limit assay-specific biases, TCR repertoire library preparation and sequencing were carried out by different laboratories using diverse techniques. Between about 0.8 and 9 billion PBMCs per donor were obtained by leukapheresis. For each donor, three plates each were used for CD4 naive and CD4 memory, two plates were used for CD8 naive, and one plate was used for CD8 memory. The study deeply sequenced blood TCR repertoires of about 5 healthy adults to estimate repertoire size and the extent of clonotype sharing between individuals. Points the paper makes about the study in general: Rarefaction of sorted-subset datasets indicated incomplete sequencing despite the large sequencing depth. When several donors were compared, the shared fraction of clonotypes was around 4.6% for naive CD4, roughly 3.4% for naive CD8, 2% to 2.5% for memory CD4, and 0.35% to 0.4% for memory CD8. Sampling was restricted to blood, and TCR repertoires in tissues likely differ from the TCR repertoires found in blood. The genetic and exposure-history diversity represented was limited by the small number of donors. Naive subsets generally had larger estimated clonotype richness than memory subsets. Based on pairwise subsampling, the degree of clonotype sharing among donors was expected to be affected by sequencing depth. Compared with non-shared clonotypes, the clonotypes found in all four sorted-subset donors had higher generation probabilities.

The germline V end is reduced by 5 bases and the J end by 3 bases; junction bases left unmatched: 4. Taken from cysteine to phenylalanine, the CDR3 has 15 residues. CDR3 DNA only is kept here, 45 bases in frame from base 1. The germline V gene (reference sequence) sets CDR1 to SEHNR and CDR2 to FQNEAQ. Healthy HIV-negative adults with no recently reported acute infections or vaccinations were included as donors. Only Caucasian adults living in Nashville, Tennessee, USA were represented among the donors. Magnetic negative selection was used to enrich CD4+ T cells, after which naive cells were positively selected on CD45RA and the negative fraction became the memory subset. Blood was obtained by leukapheresis, after which PBMCs were separated by Ficoll-Histopaque density gradient centrifugation and cryopreserved in liquid nitrogen vapor phase. Analytical flow cytometry was used to check the purity and quantity of every magnetically sorted T cell population. Genomic DNA was isolated from every sorted fraction and measured by UV absorbance on a Nanodrop 2000c.

About this clone itself: Its antigen is not yet known. No clone much larger than this one lies a single base away; base qualities are absent.

Using the deep immunoSEQ assay, TCR CDR3 regions were amplified from genomic DNA by multiplex PCR. Extracted genomic DNA from each cell subset was spread evenly across all wells of several immunoSEQ 96-well plates, with each plate serving as a replicate. For sorted subsets, 200 ng of genomic DNA, equivalent to some 30,000 T cell genomes, went into each replicate PCR. Purified libraries were measured with a Qubit 3.0 fluorometer, size-checked on a Bioanalyzer 2100, and measured again with the KAPA Library Quantification kit. Every immunoSEQ 96-well plate was sequenced on a dedicated single-read 150-cycle Illumina NextSeq 550 flow cell. Under the source paper's analysis protocol: The immunoSEQ output contained only junctional sequences without quality scores, so filtering could not match that applied to full-length reads. Sequences were annotated with PyIR, a Python wrapper for IgBLAST v1.9, and V/J genes and CDR3 were assigned using IMGT germline references. Reads were removed for weak V/J assignments (E-value above 1e-6), missing CDR3, stop codons, out-of-frame junctions, or ambiguous translated residues. V3J clonotypes were defined by identical inferred V gene, J gene, and CDR3 amino acid sequence. Percentage overlap between repertoires was computed as shared unique clonotypes divided by the size of the smaller repertoire. RTK rarefaction, the Chao1 estimator, and Recon v2.1 estimates of unobserved clonotypes were used to assess repertoire richness. Generation probabilities were computed with OLGA for all TCRbeta clonotypes obtained by the gDNA method from several donors. The table was pulled from immuneACCESS by TCRdb, which kept in-frame rearrangements only. Such tables lose some clones; where checked, under half of the loss comes from unresolved V genes, and the rest has no known cause. Clonal size and the V and J genes are those of that table, whereas D and trimming came from the DNA. Here the sample has some 1,400,000 clones; approximately 97% occur a single time. The biggest ten clones account for roughly 1.1% of the sample.

The chain uses TRBV7-9 and TRBJ2-2; 9 middle bases align to TRBD1. Sequenced material: naive CD4+ T cells sorted from blood. The sample's cell subset or site label, decoded: CD45RA+ positively selected. The origin of this receptor is a man younger than 40 in good health. The DNA sequence reads TGTGCCAGCAGCCAAGGGACAGGGTACACCGGGGAGCTGTTTTTT. The encoded protein is CASSQGTGYTGELFF. The CDR3, completed at both ends by the reference TRBV7-9 and TRBJ2-2 genes, gives the full variable domain DTGVSQNPRHKITKRGQNVTFRCDPISEHNRLYWYRQTLGQGPEFLTYFQNEAQLEKSRLLSDRFSAERPKGSFSTLEIQRTEQGDSAMYLCASSQGTGYTGELFFGEGSRLTVL.